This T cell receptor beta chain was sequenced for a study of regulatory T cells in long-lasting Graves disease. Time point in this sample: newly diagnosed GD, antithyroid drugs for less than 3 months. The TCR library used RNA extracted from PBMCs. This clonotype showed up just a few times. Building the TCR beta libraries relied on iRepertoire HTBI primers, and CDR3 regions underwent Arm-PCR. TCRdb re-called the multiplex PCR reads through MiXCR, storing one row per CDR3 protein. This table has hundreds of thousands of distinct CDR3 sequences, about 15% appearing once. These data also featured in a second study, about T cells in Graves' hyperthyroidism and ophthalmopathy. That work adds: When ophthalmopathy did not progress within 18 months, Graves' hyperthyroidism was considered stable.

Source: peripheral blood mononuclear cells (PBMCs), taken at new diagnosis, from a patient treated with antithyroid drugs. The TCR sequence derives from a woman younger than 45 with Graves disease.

CDR3 coding DNA: TGTGCCAGGGTACAGGGATACCAAGAGACCCAGTACTTC. Amino acid sequence: CARVQGYQETQYF. The chain recombines TRBV19 with TRBJ2-5; maybe TRBD1 (6 bases). The CDR3 has 13 residues. Germline V gene data show CDR1 as LNHDA and CDR2 as SQIVND (reference sequence). Trimming shortened V by 9 bases and J by 0 bases, and 11 bases separated the two germline ends. Complete variable domain (other parts from reference TRBV19 and TRBJ2-5): DGGITQSPKYLFRKEGQNVTLSCEQNLNHDAMYWYRQDPGQGLRLIYYSQIVNDFQKGDIAEGYSVSREKKESFPLTVTSAQKNPTAFYLCARVQGYQETQYFGPGTRLLVL.